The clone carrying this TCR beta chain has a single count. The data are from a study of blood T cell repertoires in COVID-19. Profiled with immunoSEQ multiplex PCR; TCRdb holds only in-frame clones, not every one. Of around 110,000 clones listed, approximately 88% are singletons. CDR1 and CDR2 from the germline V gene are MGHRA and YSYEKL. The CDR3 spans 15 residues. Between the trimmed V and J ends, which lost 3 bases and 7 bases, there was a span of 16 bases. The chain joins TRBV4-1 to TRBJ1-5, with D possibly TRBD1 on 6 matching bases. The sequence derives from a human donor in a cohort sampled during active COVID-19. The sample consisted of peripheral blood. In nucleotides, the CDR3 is TGCGCCAGCAGCCAGGTAGAACAGGGCGACCAGCCCCAGCATTTT. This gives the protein CASSQVEQGDQPQHF.